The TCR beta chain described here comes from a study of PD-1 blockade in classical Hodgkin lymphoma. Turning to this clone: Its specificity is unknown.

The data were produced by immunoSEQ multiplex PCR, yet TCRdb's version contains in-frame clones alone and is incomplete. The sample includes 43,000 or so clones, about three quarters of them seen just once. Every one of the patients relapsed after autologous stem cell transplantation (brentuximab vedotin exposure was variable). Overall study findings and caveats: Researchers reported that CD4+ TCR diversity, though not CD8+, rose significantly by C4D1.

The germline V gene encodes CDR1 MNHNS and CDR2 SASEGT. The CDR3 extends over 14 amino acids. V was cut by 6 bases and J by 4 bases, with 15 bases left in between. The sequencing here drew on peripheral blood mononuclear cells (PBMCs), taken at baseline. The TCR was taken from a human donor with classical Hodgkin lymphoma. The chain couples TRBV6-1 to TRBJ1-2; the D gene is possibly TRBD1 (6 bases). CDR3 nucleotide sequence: TGTGCCAGCAGGATTACGACAGGACTCTATGGCTACACCTTC. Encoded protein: CASRITTGLYGYTF.